This TCR beta chain was profiled in a study of read filtering for tumor transcriptome and immune sequencing. Study overall: TCR-mapped reads were about 4 to 11 million with IR-seq versus 85 to 1273 with RNA-seq. Findings and limits, study-wide: In IR-seq, single-read clonotypes were around four fifths of clonotypes but around 3.4% of reads. The sorted CD138-negative fraction was a mixed bone marrow immune population, not purified T cells. RNA-seq captured clonotypes less deeply and reliably than IR-seq.

This clonotype occurred many times. Its matching antigen is unknown. CDR1 is MDHEN, CDR2 SYDVKM, per germline. The CDR3 is made up of 16 amino acids. Trimming removed 4 bases from V and 1 base from J, with 14 bases in between. From about 400 ng of RNA, a library with molecular barcoded alpha/delta and beta/gamma adaptors was made. Each CDR3 protein gets one entry after TCRdb re-called the reads with MiXCR. Of some 80,000 distinct CDR3 sequences listed, 9% to 15% are singletons. The sample taken for sequencing was a population of CD138-negative cells sorted from bone marrow. The chain recombines TRBV28 with TRBJ2-1; no definite D call. The TCR originated in a donor at least 40 years old with multiple myeloma. CDR3 in DNA: TGTGCCAGCAGTTCCCTTGGTAGCAGGTCCTACAATGAGCAGTTCTTC. This gives the protein CASSSLGSRSYNEQFF.